Following are 13 T cell receptor beta chains from one sample sequenced in a study of graft-versus-host responses after intestinal transplantation. Assay used: immunoSEQ multiplex PCR; TCRdb lists only in-frame clones, some missing. Here the sample spans about 94,000 clones, about 91% being singletons. These receptors' targets are unknown. The source material was unstimulated CD8+ T cells sorted from spleen or lymph node cells, sampled before intestinal transplant. These receptors all come from a human donor who received an intestinal transplant.

This chain joins TRBV25-1 and TRBJ2-7, with D perhaps matching TRBD1 (5 bases). Germline CDR1 is MGHDK and CDR2 is SYGVNS. Trimming stripped 4 bases from V and 1 base from J, with 11 bases between. This CDR3 contains 14 residues. The CDR3 here is CASSGTPFSYEQYF. The CDR3 DNA sequence: TGTGCCAGCAGTGGGACACCTTTTTCCTACGAGCAGTACTTC.

The genes are TRBV5-1 and TRBJ2-5, with 7 bases that match TRBD1. Looked up from germline, CDR1 is SGHRS and CDR2 is YFSETQ. This CDR3 has 13 amino acids. Unmatched junction bases numbered 5, after V lost 5 bases and J lost 4 bases. CDR3 sequence: CASRRSGGETQYF. Here the CDR3 DNA reads TGCGCCAGCAGAAGGTCAGGGGGAGAGACCCAGTACTTC.

This sequence joins TRBV6-6 and TRBJ2-1; TRBD1 aligns across 10 bases. The germline V gene encodes CDR1 MNHNY and CDR2 SVGAGI (reference sequence). V lost 6 bases and J lost 8; bases outside the gene matches: 10. The CDR3 sequence is 15 residues long. The DNA for the CDR3 is TGTGCCAGCAGGAAGGGACAGGGGTTAAGCTATGAGCAGTTCTTC. Amino acid sequence: CASRKGQGLSYEQFF.

The V and J genes are TRBV19 and TRBJ2-5; 8 bases fit TRBD1. The CDR3 runs to 13 residues. The germline V gene encodes CDR1 LNHDA and CDR2 SQIVND (reference sequence). J was trimmed by 5 bases and V by 4 bases; bases with no gene match: 3. As DNA, the CDR3 is TGTGCCAGTAGTACAGACAGGGGTGAGACCCAGTACTTC. Residues: CASSTDRGETQYF. The whole variable domain, filled in from reference TRBV19 and TRBJ2-5, reads DGGITQSPKYLFRKEGQNVTLSCEQNLNHDAMYWYRQDPGQGLRLIYYSQIVNDFQKGDIAEGYSVSREKKESFPLTVTSAQKNPTAFYLCASSTDRGETQYFGPGTRLLVL.

The chain recombines TRBV9 with TRBJ2-7; the D gene is possibly TRBD2 (5 bases). Trimming left V 0 bases short and J 2 bases short, with 15 bases between. The CDR3 spans 16 residues. Germline V gives CDR1 SGDLS, CDR2 YYNGEE. The chain's CDR3 is CASSVAEGEKPYEQYF. CDR3 DNA: TGTGCCAGCAGCGTAGCTGAGGGAGAAAAACCCTACGAGCAGTACTTC.

This chain connects TRBV29-1 to TRBJ2-1, with 8 bases fitting TRBD2. J was trimmed by 7 bases and V by 6 bases; bases with no gene match: 2. The CDR3 runs 11 residues. Germline V CDR1 and CDR2: SQVTM, ANQGSEA. CDR3 bases: TGCAGCGTCGGGGGGGAAAATGAGCAGTTCTTC. It codes for CSVGGENEQFF.

This sequence joins TRBV5-6 and TRBJ1-1; 8 positions agree with TRBD1. V lost 4 bases, J lost 5 bases, and 4 bases stayed unmatched. From germline, CDR1 is SGHDT and CDR2 YYEEEE. CDR3 length: 13 amino acids. CDR3 coding DNA: TGTGCCAGCAGCCGAGACAGGGGAACTGAAGCTTTCTTT. Translation gives CASSRDRGTEAFF.

This clone was recorded a few times. V gene TRBV9 combines with J gene TRBJ2-7; 7 bases fit TRBD1. J lost 0 bases, V lost 4 bases, and 4 bases had no gene match. In germline, CDR1 is SGDLS, CDR2 YYNGEE. The CDR3 is made up of 14 amino acids. CDR3 protein: CASSPRDSSYEQYF. CDR3 bases: TGTGCCAGCAGCCCCCGGGACAGCTCCTACGAGCAGTACTTC.

The chain recombines TRBV13 with TRBJ2-1; TRBD2 is a possible D gene (5 bases). The germline V gene encodes CDR1 PRHDT and CDR2 FYEKMQ (reference sequence). The CDR3 consists of 15 residues. V dropped 4 bases and J dropped 6 bases, with 16 bases sitting between them. CDR3 loop: CASSSTDSSANEQFF. CDR3 in DNA: TGTGCCAGCAGCTCAACGGACTCCTCGGCCAATGAGCAGTTCTTC.

The chain couples TRBV4-1 to TRBJ2-5, with a tentative D call TRBD2 (5 bases). The CDR3 is 14 amino acids. Germline values: CDR1 MGHRA, CDR2 YSYEKL. V was pared by 6 bases and J by 3 bases, with 14 bases between. The CDR3 is CASSPAEVEETQYF. For the CDR3, the DNA is TGCGCCAGCAGTCCAGCGGAGGTGGAAGAGACCCAGTACTTC.

This sequence joins TRBV11-2 and TRBJ2-1; the match to TRBD2 covers 8 bases. This CDR3 is 15 amino acids long. V gave up 4 bases and J gave up 2 bases; unmatched junction bases: 4. The germline V gene has CDR1 SGHAT and CDR2 FQNNGV. The CDR3: CASSSNSGTYNEQFF. In nucleotides, the CDR3 is TGTGCCAGCAGCTCAAATAGCGGGACCTACAATGAGCAGTTCTTC.

The CDR3: CASTEDRGTYEQYF. The DNA for the CDR3 is TGCGCCAGCACGGAAGACAGGGGAACCTACGAGCAGTACTTC. This rearrangement joins TRBV10-2 to TRBJ2-7, with 8 nucleotides matching TRBD1. V was clipped by 7 bases and J by 2 bases; unmatched bases: 7. The CDR3 runs to 14 residues. Per the germline V gene, CDR1 is WSHSY and CDR2 is SAAADI.

The V call is TRBV2, the J call TRBJ1-5; no firm D call. The V end was cut by 8 bases, the J end by 6 bases, with 14 bases between. In germline, CDR1 is SNHLY, CDR2 FYNNEI. The CDR3 consists of 13 residues. Here the CDR3 DNA reads TGTGCCAGCCGTGGTAGGGAGGGTCAGCCCCAGCATTTT. Its translation is CASRGREGQPQHF.